The clone carrying this TCR beta chain was counted between two and nine times. This entry belongs to a study of T-cell memory formation after mild COVID-19. The junction had 5 bases not matched to a gene; V was cut back by 4 bases and J by 2 bases. Germline V gene sequence: CDR1 SGHRS, CDR2 YFSETQ. The CDR3 is 15 amino acids. TCRdb analysed the 5' RACE reads with MiXCR anew, one entry per CDR3 protein. The sample records 250,000 to 350,000 distinct CDR3 sequences, 15% to 20% being singletons. Sequencing used PBMCs or a T cell subset sorted from them (not recorded which). This chain links TRBV5-1 with TRBJ1-2, with TRBD1 identical over 10 bases. The TCR comes from a man in his late teens or twenties who had mild COVID-19 (a few samples of this study predate the infection). Cell type and time point are not known. CDR3: CASSTGTGANYGYTF. In nucleotides, the CDR3 is TGCGCCAGCAGCACCGGGACAGGGGCCAACTATGGCTACACCTTC.